Below, 16 T cell receptor beta chains from the same sample are listed, as sequenced in a study of control samples from healthy donors and cancer patients. TCRdb keeps only in-frame clones here, not all; method: immunoSEQ multiplex PCR. The table has about 190,000 clones, 90% to 95% seen once. Sample: blood. The source of these receptors is a man aged 30-40 years in good health.

The J gene is TRBJ2-3, the V gene TRBV7-9; no firm D call. Germline loops: CDR1 SEHNR, CDR2 FQNEAQ (reference sequence). Trimming removed 6 bases at V and 2 bases at J, with 15 bases between. CDR3 length: 15 residues. CDR3 loop: CASSHATSYTDTQYF. CDR3 sequence (DNA): TGTGCCAGCAGTCACGCGACATCCTACACAGATACGCAGTATTTT. Drawing the rest from reference TRBV7-9 and TRBJ2-3, the complete variable domain is DTGVSQNPRHKITKRGQNVTFRCDPISEHNRLYWYRQTLGQGPEFLTYFQNEAQLEKSRLLSDRFSAERPKGSFSTLEIQRTEQGDSAMYLCASSHATSYTDTQYFGPGTRLTVL.

This rearrangement joins TRBV6-1 to TRBJ1-1; D is undetermined. V was cut by 3 bases and J by 1 base, with 9 bases left in between. Germline V gives CDR1 MNHNS, CDR2 SASEGT. The CDR3 is 14 residues long. Here the CDR3 DNA reads TGTGCCAGCAGTGAGGTCCCAGGGAACACTGAAGCTTTCTTT. It is translated as CASSEVPGNTEAFF.

The gene calls are TRBV5-4 and TRBJ2-3, with D perhaps matching TRBD1 (6 bases). The CDR3 is 16 amino acids. V was shortened by 3 bases and J by 2 bases, with 16 bases between the two germline ends. The germline CDR1 and CDR2 sequences are SGHNT and YYREEE (reference sequence). CDR3 DNA sequence: TGTGCCAGCAGCTGGGGGACACCAACCTCCACAGATACGCAGTATTTT. Translation gives CASSWGTPTSTDTQYF. Using reference TRBV5-4 and TRBJ2-3 for the parts outside the CDR3, the full variable domain is ETGVTQSPTHLIKTRGQQVTLRCSSQSGHNTVSWYQQALGQGPQFIFQYYREEENGRGNFPPRFSGLQFPNYSSELNVNALELDDSALYLCASSWGTPTSTDTQYFGPGTRLTVL.

V and J are TRBV5-6 and TRBJ1-1, with unresolved D. V was pared by 6 bases and J by 2 bases, with 14 bases between. There are 14 residues in the CDR3. Germline assignment: CDR1 SGHDT and CDR2 YYEEEE. As DNA, the CDR3 is TGTGCCAGCATGCGGTGGAAGATTAACACTGAAGCTTTCTTT. This translates into CASMRWKINTEAFF.

V and J are TRBV15 and TRBJ2-2; 8 nucleotides align to TRBD1. This CDR3 spans 15 amino acids. From germline, CDR1 is LNHNV and CDR2 YYDKDF (reference sequence). V shed 5 bases and J 3 bases; nucleotides not matched to a gene: 5. CDR3: CATSGRTGHTGELFF. The CDR3 region has the DNA TGTGCCACCAGCGGACGGACAGGGCACACCGGGGAGCTGTTTTTT. The entire variable domain, with the rest obtained from reference TRBV15 and TRBJ2-2, is as follows: DAMVIQNPRYQVTQFGKPVTLSCSQTLNHNVMYWYQQKSSQAPKLLFHYYDKDFNNEADTPDNFQSRRPNTSFCFLDIRSPGLGDTAMYLCATSGRTGHTGELFFGEGSRLTVL.

The chain joins TRBV15 to TRBJ1-1; D might be TRBD1 (5 bases). Germline loops: CDR1 LNHNV, CDR2 YYDKDF (reference sequence). The CDR3 loop spans 15 amino acids. The V end lost 0 bases, the J end lost 4 bases, and 12 bases lay between the germline ends. The CDR3 DNA sequence: TGTGCCACCAGCAGAGATCTGGGGGTTATCACTGAAGCTTTCTTT. Its translation: CATSRDLGVITEAFF.

The J gene is TRBJ2-1, the V gene TRBV7-9; D not resolved. The CDR3 has 12 residues. Trimming took 3 bases from V and 7 from J, leaving 7 bases between them. Looked up from germline, CDR1 is SEHNR and CDR2 is FQNEAQ (reference sequence). In DNA, the CDR3 is TGTGCCAGCAGCTTCCTCCCTAATGAGCAGTTCTTC. Its protein product is CASSFLPNEQFF.

This chain joins TRBV2 and TRBJ2-6, with TRBD1 matching 7 bases. The junction had 6 bases not matched to a gene; V was cut back by 4 bases and J by 0 bases. The germline V gene has CDR1 SNHLY and CDR2 FYNNEI. The CDR3 has 17 amino acids. CDR3 in DNA: TGTGCCAGCAGTGGCCGACAGGGCCGCTCTGGGGCCAACGTCCTGACTTTC. Translated: CASSGRQGRSGANVLTF. Supplemented by reference TRBV2 and TRBJ2-6, the full variable domain reads EPEVTQTPSHQVTQMGQEVILRCVPISNHLYFYWYRQILGQKVEFLVSFYNNEISEKSEIFDDQFSVERPDGSNFTLKIRSTKLEDSAMYFCASSGRQGRSGANVLTFGAGSRLTVL.

CDR3 sequence reads: CASSPWDKIYEQYF. The CDR3 DNA follows: TGTGCCAGCAGCCCCTGGGACAAGATCTACGAGCAGTACTTC. This chain links TRBV6-5 with TRBJ2-7, with D perhaps TRBD1 (6 bases). Germline-derived CDR1 and CDR2 are MNHEY and SVGAGI. V lost 6 bases, J lost 3 bases, and 15 bases lay in between. The CDR3 length is 14 residues.

V gene TRBV2 combines with J gene TRBJ2-5; either TRBD1 or TRBD2 may supply D (5 bases each). This CDR3 spans 15 amino acids. Trimming left V 6 bases short and J 2 bases short, with 16 bases between. Germline assignment: CDR1 SNHLY and CDR2 FYNNEI. The CDR3, as DNA: TGTGCCAGCAGGGCCAAGGGACGGCTACAAGAGACCCAGTACTTC. Protein sequence: CASRAKGRLQETQYF.

The CDR3 protein is CASSYDGRLNYGYTF. CDR3 nucleotides: TGTGCCAGCAGCTACGATGGACGGCTAAACTATGGCTACACCTTC. The chain joins TRBV6-5 to TRBJ1-2; D gene uncertain. Germline CDR1 is MNHEY and CDR2 is SVGAGI. The V end lost 6 bases, the J end lost 2 bases, and 16 bases lay between the germline ends. The CDR3 totals 15 residues.

The rearrangement joins TRBV30 to TRBJ1-1; unclear D gene. CDR1 GTSNPN and CDR2 SVGIG come from the germline V gene (reference sequence). The V end was cut by 2 bases, the J end by 5 bases, with 12 bases between. This CDR3 spans 13 amino acids. The CDR3 protein is CAWSFLYGTEAFF. CDR3 nucleotide sequence: TGTGCCTGGAGTTTCCTTTACGGTACTGAAGCTTTCTTT.

A single count supports this clone. Other DNA sequences from this sample encode an identical CDR3 as well. This chain uses TRBV19 with TRBJ1-2; D unresolved. The germline V gene has CDR1 LNHDA and CDR2 SQIVND (reference sequence). The V and J ends lost 6 bases and 0 bases respectively, with 8 bases between them. The CDR3 extends over 13 amino acids. The DNA of the CDR3 is TGTGCCAGTAGCCCCCAGGCTAACTATGGCTACACCTTC. Amino acid sequence: CASSPQANYGYTF.

V gene TRBV4-1 combines with J gene TRBJ2-7, with 10 bases fitting TRBD1. Germline V gene data show CDR1 as MGHRA and CDR2 as YSYEKL. J was trimmed by 5 bases and V by 4 bases; bases with no gene match: 8. CDR3 length equals 15 residues. CDR3 protein: CASSPRTGGEDEQYF. CDR3 DNA: TGCGCCAGCAGCCCCCGGACAGGGGGGGAGGACGAGCAGTACTTC.

The V call is TRBV13, the J call TRBJ2-5; D is possibly TRBD1 (5 bases). V was trimmed by 2 bases and J by 4 bases, leaving 11 bases between them. The germline V gene has CDR1 PRHDT and CDR2 FYEKMQ (reference sequence). The CDR3 contains 14 residues. The CDR3 DNA is TGTGCCAGCAGCTTAAAGGACATGGGAGAGACCCAGTACTTC. It codes for CASSLKDMGETQYF.

V is TRBV11-3 and J is TRBJ1-5; no clear D. The CDR3 is 18 residues long. V was trimmed by 4 bases and J by 0 bases, leaving 19 bases between them. In germline, CDR1 is SGHNT, CDR2 YENEEA. CDR3 loop: CASSSPQSHSSSNQPQHF. The CDR3 bases are TGTGCCAGCAGCTCCCCCCAATCGCACAGCAGTAGCAATCAGCCCCAGCATTTT.